This T cell receptor (beta chain) was captured in a study of PD-1 blockade in classical Hodgkin lymphoma. Time point denoted: cycle 4 day 1 (C4D1), after 6 weeks of nivolumab. All patients relapsed after autologous stem cell transplantation, and brentuximab vedotin exposure varied. Findings and caveats of the study: Repertoire differences lack defined causes, possibly disease activity or prior therapy. Patients who initiated nivolumab within 1 year of ASCT were excluded. The study reported lower baseline TCR diversity in newly diagnosed patients than in healthy donors. Baseline diversity resembling that of newly diagnosed patients was seen in complete responders.

CDR1 and CDR2 (germline): LNHDA, SQIVND (reference sequence). The V end lost 1 base, the J end lost 4 bases, and 10 bases lay between the germline ends. This CDR3 has 15 residues. Only in-frame clones appear in the TCRdb table, and some are missing; sequencing was by immunoSEQ multiplex PCR. The sample holds about 23,000 clones, 70% to 90% seen once. Details on this clone: Antigen: not known.

This TCR derives from a human donor with classical Hodgkin lymphoma. Specimen: peripheral blood mononuclear cells (PBMCs), collected before the fourth cycle of nivolumab. The V and J genes are TRBV19 and TRBJ2-2, with D uncertain. CDR3 in amino acids: CASSIVLRSTGELFF. CDR3 bases: TGTGCCAGTAGTATAGTCCTCCGTAGCACCGGGGAGCTGTTTTTT.